Below, 3 T cell receptor beta chains from the same sample are listed, as sequenced in a study of control samples from healthy donors and cancer patients. Clones were read by immunoSEQ multiplex PCR, and TCRdb kept only the in-frame ones, dropping some. The table shows roughly 92,000 clones, with about 85% occurring only once. The sequencing sample was made of blood. These TCRs come from a woman in her 50s in good health.

This sequence joins TRBV7-6 and TRBJ2-2; 9 positions agree with TRBD1. Trimming cost V 4 bases and J 4 bases; bases outside gene matches: 10. From germline, CDR1 is SGHVS and CDR2 FNYEAQ. This CDR3 region has 17 residues. The DNA for the CDR3 is TGTGCCAGCAGCTCTTCTACAGGGGGCGAAGGCACCGGGGAGCTGTTTTTT. Residues: CASSSSTGGEGTGELFF. Looking up the rest from reference TRBV7-6 and TRBJ2-2 gives the full variable domain: GAGVSQSPRYKVTKRGQDVALRCDPISGHVSLYWYRQALGQGPEFLTYFNYEAQQDKSGLPNDRFSAERPEGSISTLTIQRTEQRDSAMYRCASSSSTGGEGTGELFFGEGSRLTVL.

V gene TRBV5-1 combines with J gene TRBJ2-7; no definite D call. The CDR3 extends over 14 amino acids. Germline-derived CDR1 and CDR2 are SGHRS and YFSETQ. The V end lost 0 bases, the J end lost 1 base, and 8 bases lay between the germline ends. DNA of the CDR3: TGCGCCAGCAGCTTGGCCGTCGGATCCTACGAGCAGTACTTC. As protein: CASSLAVGSYEQYF.

This sequence joins TRBV2 and TRBJ2-5, with D tentatively TRBD1 (6 bases). The V end lost 6 bases, the J end lost 4 bases, and 12 bases lay between the germline ends. Germline assignment: CDR1 SNHLY and CDR2 FYNNEI. CDR3 size: 13 residues. CDR3 nucleotides: TGTGCCAGCAGCTACAGGGTCGGAGAGACCCAGTACTTC. Translated: CASSYRVGETQYF.